The source of this T cell receptor beta chain is a study of CD8 T cells in Susac syndrome. cDNA came from approximately 0.5 to 1 ug RNA primed by random hexamers. Via MiXCR, TCRdb re-called the immunoSEQ multiplex PCR reads, giving one row per CDR3 protein. The sample consists of tens of thousands of distinct CDR3 sequences, approximately 94% of them appearing once. Trimming cost V 4 bases and J 5 bases, with 14 bases left between them. This CDR3 comprises 14 residues. TEMRA cells were FACS-enriched and CD8+ and CD4+ T cells negatively isolated. Sequencing was done on a sample of CD8+ T cells from PBMCs. The TCR sequence derives from a human donor in good health. The chain is built from TRBV12-3 or TRBV12-4 and TRBJ1-1; perhaps TRBD1 as D (5 bases). The CDR3, as DNA: TGTGCCAGCAGTTACCCGGGACTGACGACTGAAGCTTTCTTT. Amino acid sequence: CASSYPGLTTEAFF.